A selection of T cell receptor beta chains follows, all from one sample in a study of shared clonotypes between healthy human individuals. The table came from immunoSEQ multiplex PCR; TCRdb's copy has only in-frame clones and leaves some out. The repertoire holds nearly 2 million clones, with less than 95% as singletons. The sequencing sample was made of naive CD8+ T cells sorted from blood. These receptor sequences come from a man between 18 and 29 years old in good health. The CDR3 runs from the conserved cysteine through the conserved F or W. The D gene is left open where the match is weak. Rows give clone size only sometimes, using once, few, many, or a class for an expanded clone.

J	size	V	length	D	DNA	CDR3
TRBJ2-3	-	TRBV7-2	19	TRBD2	TGTGCCAGCAGCTTAGCTGCTAGCGGGAGGGCCTTTGGTGCAGATACGCAGTATTTT	CASSLAASGRAFGADTQYF
TRBJ2-7	once	TRBV7-8	15	TRBD2	TGTGCCAGCAGCTTATCGGGAGGAGGATACTACGAGCAGTACTTC	CASSLSGGGYYEQYF
TRBJ2-7	-	TRBV19	16	-	TGTGCCAGTAGTATTGGGGGGGGGCTGCGGGCCTACGAGCAGTACTTC	CASSIGGGLRAYEQYF
TRBJ2-2	-	TRBV6-5	16	-	TGTGCCAGCAGTTACTCGACGGGAGAAAGCACCGGGGAGCTGTTTTTT	CASSYSTGESTGELFF
TRBJ1-4	-	TRBV2	15	-	TGTGCCAGCAGAAGACAGACAGCAACTAATGAAAAACTGTTTTTT	CASRRQTATNEKLFF
TRBJ2-3	-	TRBV30	17	TRBD2	TGTGCCTGGAGCAGCGGGACTAGCGGTCTTAGCACAGATACGCAGTATTTT	CAWSSGTSGLSTDTQYF
TRBJ2-1	-	TRBV5-6	15	-	TGTGCCAGCAGCTTGGTGCAGGGTCCTTGGGATGAGCAGTTCTTC	CASSLVQGPWDEQFF
TRBJ2-5	-	TRBV7-9	16	-	TGTGCCAGCAGCTTAGCGGGTTGGGACTCCCAAGAGACCCAGTACTTC	CASSLAGWDSQETQYF
TRBJ2-7	-	TRBV27	16	-	TGTGCCAGCAGTTCCCCCGCCGGACATCCCCCGTACGAGCAGTACTTC	CASSSPAGHPPYEQYF
TRBJ2-3	-	TRBV10-2	17	TRBD2	TGCGCCAGCAGTGACTGGCGGGAGAAGTACAGCACAGATACGCAGTATTTT	CASSDWREKYSTDTQYF
TRBJ1-1	-	TRBV19	15	-	TGTGCCAGTAGGATTGGCCGGGAGGGGAACACTGAAGCTTTCTTT	CASRIGREGNTEAFF
TRBJ1-3	-	TRBV7-9	16	-	TGTGCCAGCAGCTTAGAACAGATAAGCTCTGGAAACACCATATATTTT	CASSLEQISSGNTIYF
TRBJ1-3	once	TRBV5-1	12	-	TGCGCCAGCAGCTATAATGGAAACACCATATATTTT	CASSYNGNTIYF
TRBJ1-1	-	TRBV28	13	-	TGTGCCAGCAGTTTAAAGGGGTACACTGAAGCTTTCTTT	CASSLKGYTEAFF